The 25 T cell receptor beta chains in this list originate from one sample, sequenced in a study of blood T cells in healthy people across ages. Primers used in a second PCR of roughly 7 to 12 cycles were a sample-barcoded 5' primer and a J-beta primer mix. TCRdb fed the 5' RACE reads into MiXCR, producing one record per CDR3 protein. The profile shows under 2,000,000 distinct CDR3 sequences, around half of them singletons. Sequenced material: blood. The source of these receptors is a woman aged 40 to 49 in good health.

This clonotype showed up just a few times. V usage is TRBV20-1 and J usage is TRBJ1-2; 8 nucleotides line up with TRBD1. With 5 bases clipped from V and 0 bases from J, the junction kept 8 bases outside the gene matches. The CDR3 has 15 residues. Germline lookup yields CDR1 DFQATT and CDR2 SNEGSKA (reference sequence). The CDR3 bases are TGCAGTGCTGAACGAAGACAGGGGACTAACTATGGCTACACCTTC. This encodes CSAERRQGTNYGYTF.

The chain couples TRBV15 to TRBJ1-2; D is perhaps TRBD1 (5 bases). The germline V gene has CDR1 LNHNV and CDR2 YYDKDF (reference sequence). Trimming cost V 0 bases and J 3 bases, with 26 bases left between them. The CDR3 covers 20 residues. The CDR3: CATSRDFRRGILLKDYGYTF. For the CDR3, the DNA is TGTGCCACCAGCAGAGATTTCAGACGGGGGATCCTCCTCAAAGACTATGGCTACACCTTC.

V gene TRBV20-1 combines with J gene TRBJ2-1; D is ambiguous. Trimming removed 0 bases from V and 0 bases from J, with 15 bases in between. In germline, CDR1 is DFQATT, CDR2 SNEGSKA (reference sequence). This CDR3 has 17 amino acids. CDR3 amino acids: CSARDLSEVDSYNEQFF. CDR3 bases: TGCAGTGCTAGAGATTTAAGCGAGGTCGACTCCTACAATGAGCAGTTCTTC.

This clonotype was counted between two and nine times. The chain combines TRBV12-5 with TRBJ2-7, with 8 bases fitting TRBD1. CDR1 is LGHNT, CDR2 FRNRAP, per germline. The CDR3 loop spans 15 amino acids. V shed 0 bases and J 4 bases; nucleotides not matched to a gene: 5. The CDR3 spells CASGLVRQGAYEQYF. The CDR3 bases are TGTGCTAGTGGTTTGGTACGTCAGGGGGCTTACGAGCAGTACTTC.

The CDR3 DNA reads as TGTGCCAGCAGTCCTTATACAGGGGACACAGATACGCAGTATTTT. Its protein is CASSPYTGDTDTQYF. The chain carries TRBV12-3 or TRBV12-4 and TRBJ2-3, with 7 bases lining up with TRBD1. Trimming removed 5 bases from V and 2 bases from J; junction bases left unmatched: 7. The CDR3 extends over 15 amino acids.

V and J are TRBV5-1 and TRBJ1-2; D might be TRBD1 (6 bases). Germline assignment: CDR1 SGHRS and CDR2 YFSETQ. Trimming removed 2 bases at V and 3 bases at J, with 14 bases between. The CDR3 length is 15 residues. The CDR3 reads CASSFRDTGYYGYTF. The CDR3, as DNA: TGCGCCAGCAGCTTCCGGGACACAGGATACTATGGCTACACCTTC.

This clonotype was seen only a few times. The CDR3 DNA reads TGTGCCAGCAGACGCGGGCAGGGGGCATTTCTAACTAATGAAAAACTGTTTTTT. Translation: CASRRGQGAFLTNEKLFF. This chain uses TRBV7-2 with TRBJ1-4; 8 nucleotides agree with TRBD1. Trimming took 6 bases from V and 1 from J; bases not matched to a gene: 13. Germline CDR1 SGHTA, CDR2 FQGNSA. The CDR3 covers 18 residues.

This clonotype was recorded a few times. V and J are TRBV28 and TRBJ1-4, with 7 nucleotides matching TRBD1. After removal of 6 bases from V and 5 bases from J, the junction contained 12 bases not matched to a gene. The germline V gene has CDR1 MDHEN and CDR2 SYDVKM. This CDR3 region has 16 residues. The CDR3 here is CASRLSWTGSNEKLFF. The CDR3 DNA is TGTGCCAGCAGGCTATCTTGGACAGGATCAAATGAAAAACTGTTTTTT.

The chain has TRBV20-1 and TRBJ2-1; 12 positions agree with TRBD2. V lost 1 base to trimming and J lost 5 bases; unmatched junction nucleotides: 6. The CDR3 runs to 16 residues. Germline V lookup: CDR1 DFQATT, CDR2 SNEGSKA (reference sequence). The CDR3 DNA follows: TGCAGTGCTAGAGTACTAGCGGGGGGCCTTGACAATGAGCAGTTCTTC. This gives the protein CSARVLAGGLDNEQFF.

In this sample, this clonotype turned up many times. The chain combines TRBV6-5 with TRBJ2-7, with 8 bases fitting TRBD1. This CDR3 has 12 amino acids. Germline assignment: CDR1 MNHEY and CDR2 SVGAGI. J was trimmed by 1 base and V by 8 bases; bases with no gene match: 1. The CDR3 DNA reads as TGTGCCAGCGGGACAGGTTCCTACGAGCAGTACTTC. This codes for CASGTGSYEQYF.

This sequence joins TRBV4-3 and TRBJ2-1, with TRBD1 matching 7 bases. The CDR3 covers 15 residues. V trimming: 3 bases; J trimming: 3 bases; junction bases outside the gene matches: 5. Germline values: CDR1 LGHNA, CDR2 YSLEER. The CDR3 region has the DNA TGCGCCAGCAGCCAGGACCGGACAGGCTACAATGAGCAGTTCTTC. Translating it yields CASSQDRTGYNEQFF.

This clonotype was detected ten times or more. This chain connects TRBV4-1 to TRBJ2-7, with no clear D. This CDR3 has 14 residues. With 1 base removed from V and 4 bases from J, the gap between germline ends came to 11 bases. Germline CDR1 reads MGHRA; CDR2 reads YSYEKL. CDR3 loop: CASSQAAASYEQYF. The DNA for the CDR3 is TGCGCCAGCAGCCAAGCAGCCGCGTCATACGAGCAGTACTTC.

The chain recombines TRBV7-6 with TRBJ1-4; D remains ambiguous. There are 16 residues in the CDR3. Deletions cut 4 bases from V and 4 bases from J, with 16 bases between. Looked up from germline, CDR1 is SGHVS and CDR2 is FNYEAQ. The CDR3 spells CASSSGVITLNEKLFF. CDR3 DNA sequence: TGTGCCAGCAGCTCCGGGGTGATAACTCTTAATGAAAAACTGTTTTTT.

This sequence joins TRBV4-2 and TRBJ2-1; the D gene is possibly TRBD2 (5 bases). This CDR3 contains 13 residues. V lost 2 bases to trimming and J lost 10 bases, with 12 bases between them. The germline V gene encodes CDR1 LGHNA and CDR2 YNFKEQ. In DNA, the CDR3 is TGTGCCAGCAGCCAAAGCCGGGGTGGCGAGCAGTTCTTC. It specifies CASSQSRGGEQFF.

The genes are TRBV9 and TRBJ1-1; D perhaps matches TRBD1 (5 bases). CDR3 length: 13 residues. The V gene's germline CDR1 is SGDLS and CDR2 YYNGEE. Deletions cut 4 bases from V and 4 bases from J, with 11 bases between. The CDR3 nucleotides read TGTGCCAGCAGCCGGGGGGTATCCACTGAAGCTTTCTTT. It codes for CASSRGVSTEAFF.

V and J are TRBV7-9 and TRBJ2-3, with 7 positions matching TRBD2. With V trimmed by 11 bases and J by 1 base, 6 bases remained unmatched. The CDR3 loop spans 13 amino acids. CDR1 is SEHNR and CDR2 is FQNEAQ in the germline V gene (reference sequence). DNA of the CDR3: TGTGCCGATGGACGGGGGGGCACAGATACGCAGTATTTT. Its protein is CADGRGGTDTQYF. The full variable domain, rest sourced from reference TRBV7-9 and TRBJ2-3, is DTGVSQNPRHKITKRGQNVTFRCDPISEHNRLYWYRQTLGQGPEFLTYFQNEAQLEKSRLLSDRFSAERPKGSFSTLEIQRTEQGDSAMYLCADGRGGTDTQYFGPGTRLTVL.

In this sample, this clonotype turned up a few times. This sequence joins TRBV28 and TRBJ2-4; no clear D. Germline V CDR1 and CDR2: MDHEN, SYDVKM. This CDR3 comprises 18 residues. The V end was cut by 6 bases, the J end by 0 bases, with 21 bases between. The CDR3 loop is CASSPNWEGPLAKNIQYF. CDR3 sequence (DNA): TGTGCCAGCAGCCCGAACTGGGAAGGGCCCCTAGCCAAAAACATTCAGTACTTC.

CDR3 loop: CASSSRGGGQGEETQYF. The CDR3, as DNA: TGTGCCAGCAGCTCTAGGGGAGGGGGACAGGGGGAAGAGACCCAGTACTTC. The V gene is TRBV7-6, the J gene TRBJ2-5, with 11 bases matching TRBD1. Germline V lookup: CDR1 SGHVS, CDR2 FNYEAQ. J was trimmed by 3 bases and V by 4 bases; bases with no gene match: 10. CDR3 size: 17 residues.

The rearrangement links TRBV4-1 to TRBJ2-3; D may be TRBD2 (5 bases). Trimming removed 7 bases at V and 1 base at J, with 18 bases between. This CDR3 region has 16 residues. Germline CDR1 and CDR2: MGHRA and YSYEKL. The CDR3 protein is CASNPSDWERTDTQYF. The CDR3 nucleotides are TGCGCCAGCAACCCCTCGGACTGGGAACGCACAGATACGCAGTATTTT.

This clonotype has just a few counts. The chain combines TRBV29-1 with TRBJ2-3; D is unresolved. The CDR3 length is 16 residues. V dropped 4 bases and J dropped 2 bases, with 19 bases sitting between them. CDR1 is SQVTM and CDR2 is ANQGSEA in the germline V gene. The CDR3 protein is CSVGWIGPTHTDTQYF. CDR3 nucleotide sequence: TGCAGCGTTGGTTGGATAGGCCCTACTCACACAGATACGCAGTATTTT.

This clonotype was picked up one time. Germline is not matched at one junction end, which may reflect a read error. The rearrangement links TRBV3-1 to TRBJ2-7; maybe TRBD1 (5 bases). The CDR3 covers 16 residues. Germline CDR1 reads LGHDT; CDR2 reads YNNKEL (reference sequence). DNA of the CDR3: TGTGCCGGCAGCCAACAAATAATAGGGGAAGACTACGAGCAGTACTTC. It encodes CAGSQQIIGEDYEQYF.

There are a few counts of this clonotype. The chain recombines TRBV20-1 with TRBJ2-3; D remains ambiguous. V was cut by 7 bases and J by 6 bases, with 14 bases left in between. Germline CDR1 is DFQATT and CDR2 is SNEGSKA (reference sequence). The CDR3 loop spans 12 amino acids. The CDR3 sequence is CSGALAADTQYF. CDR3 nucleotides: TGCAGTGGCGCCCTGGCAGCTGATACGCAGTATTTT.

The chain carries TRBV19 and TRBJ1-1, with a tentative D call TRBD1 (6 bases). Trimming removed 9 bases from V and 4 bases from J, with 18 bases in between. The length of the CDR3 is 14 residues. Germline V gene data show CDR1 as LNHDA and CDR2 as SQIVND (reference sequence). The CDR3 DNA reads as TGTGCCAGCAAAGATCCAGGGGAGACCACTGAAGCTTTCTTT. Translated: CASKDPGETTEAFF.

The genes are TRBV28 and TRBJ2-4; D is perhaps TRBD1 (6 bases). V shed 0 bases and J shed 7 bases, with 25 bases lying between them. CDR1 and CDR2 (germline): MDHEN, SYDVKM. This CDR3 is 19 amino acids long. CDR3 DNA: TGTGCCAGCAGTTTATGGACCGAGACAGGCATTGGGACACCTAACATTCAGTACTTC. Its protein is CASSLWTETGIGTPNIQYF.

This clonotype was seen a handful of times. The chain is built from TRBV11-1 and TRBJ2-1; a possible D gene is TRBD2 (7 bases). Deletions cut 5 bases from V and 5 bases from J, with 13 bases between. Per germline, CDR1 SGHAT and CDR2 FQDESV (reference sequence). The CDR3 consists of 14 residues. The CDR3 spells CASSGQGGDNEQFF. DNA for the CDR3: TGTGCCAGCAGCGGGCAAGGGGGGGACAATGAGCAGTTCTTC.